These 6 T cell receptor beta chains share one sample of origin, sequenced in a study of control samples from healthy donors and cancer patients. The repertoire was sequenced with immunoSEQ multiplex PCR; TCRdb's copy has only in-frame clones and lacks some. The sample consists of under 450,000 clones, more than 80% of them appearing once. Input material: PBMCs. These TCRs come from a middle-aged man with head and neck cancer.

The CDR3 coding sequence is TGTGCCAGCAGCCGACAGGGAGGGGACGCTTTCTTT. Its protein product is CASSRQGGDAFF. The V and J genes are TRBV5-6 and TRBJ1-1, with TRBD1 identical over 7 bases. Trimming at V came to 4 bases and at J to 11 bases, leaving 8 bases not matched to a gene. CDR3 size: 12 residues. The germline gives CDR1 SGHDT, CDR2 YYEEEE. Together with reference TRBV5-6 and TRBJ1-1, the CDR3 gives the full variable domain: DAGVTQSPTHLIKTRGQQVTLRCSPKSGHDTVSWYQQALGQGPQFIFQYYEEEERQRGNFPDRFSGHQFPNYSSELNVNALLLGDSALYLCASSRQGGDAFFGQGTRLTVV.

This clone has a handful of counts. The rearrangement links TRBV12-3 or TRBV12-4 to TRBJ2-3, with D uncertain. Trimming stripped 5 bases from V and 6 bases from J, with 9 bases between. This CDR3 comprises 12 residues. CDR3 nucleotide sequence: TGTGCCAGCAGTCCTTCGTTGGATACGCAGTATTTT. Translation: CASSPSLDTQYF.

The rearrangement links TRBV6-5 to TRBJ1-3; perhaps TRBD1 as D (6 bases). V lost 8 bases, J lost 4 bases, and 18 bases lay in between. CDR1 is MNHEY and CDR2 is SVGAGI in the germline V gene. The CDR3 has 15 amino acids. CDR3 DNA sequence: TGTGCCAGCCTCGGGGGCCCCGAAGAGGGAAACACCATATATTTT. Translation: CASLGGPEEGNTIYF.

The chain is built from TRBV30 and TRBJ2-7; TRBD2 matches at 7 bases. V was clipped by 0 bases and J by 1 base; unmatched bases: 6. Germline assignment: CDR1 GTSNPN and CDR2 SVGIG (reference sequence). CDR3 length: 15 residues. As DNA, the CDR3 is TGTGCCTGGAGTGTACCCGGGCGGGGGTCCTACGAGCAGTACTTC. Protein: CAWSVPGRGSYEQYF.

The CDR3 loop is CASRDRGGQPQHF. The DNA for the CDR3 is TGTGCCAGCAGAGACAGGGGCGGACAGCCCCAGCATTTT. The chain carries TRBV6-5 and TRBJ1-5; 8 bases map to TRBD1. The CDR3 is 13 residues long. Unmatched junction bases numbered 5, after V lost 6 bases and J lost 7 bases. In germline, CDR1 is MNHEY, CDR2 SVGAGI.

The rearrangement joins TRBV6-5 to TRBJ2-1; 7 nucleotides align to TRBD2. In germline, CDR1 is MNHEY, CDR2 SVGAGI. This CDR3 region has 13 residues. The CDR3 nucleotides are TGTGGACTGGGGGGGACCACCTACAATGAGCAGTTCTTC. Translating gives CGLGGTTYNEQFF.